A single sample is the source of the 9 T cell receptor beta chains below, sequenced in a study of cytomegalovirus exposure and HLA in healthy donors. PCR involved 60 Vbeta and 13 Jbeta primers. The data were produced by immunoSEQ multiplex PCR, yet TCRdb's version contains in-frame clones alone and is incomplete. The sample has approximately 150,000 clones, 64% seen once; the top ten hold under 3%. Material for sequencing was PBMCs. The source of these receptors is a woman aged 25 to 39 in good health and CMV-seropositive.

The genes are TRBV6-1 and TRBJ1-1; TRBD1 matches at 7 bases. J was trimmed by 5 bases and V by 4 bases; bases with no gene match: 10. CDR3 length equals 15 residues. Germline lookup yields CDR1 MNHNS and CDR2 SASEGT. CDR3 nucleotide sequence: TGTGCCAGCAGTGCTATAAGACAGGGAGAGACTGAAGCTTTCTTT. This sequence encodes CASSAIRQGETEAFF.

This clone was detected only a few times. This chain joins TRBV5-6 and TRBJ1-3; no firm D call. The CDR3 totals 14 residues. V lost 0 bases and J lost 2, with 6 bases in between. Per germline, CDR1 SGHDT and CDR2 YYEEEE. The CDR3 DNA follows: TGTGCCAGCAGCTTGGCGGGTCCTGGAAACACCATATATTTT. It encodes CASSLAGPGNTIYF.

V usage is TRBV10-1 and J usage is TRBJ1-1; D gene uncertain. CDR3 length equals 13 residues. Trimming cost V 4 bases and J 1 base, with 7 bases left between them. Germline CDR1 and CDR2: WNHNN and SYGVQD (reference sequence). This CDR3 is CASSVQANTEAFF. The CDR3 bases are TGCGCCAGCAGTGTCCAGGCGAACACTGAAGCTTTCTTT.

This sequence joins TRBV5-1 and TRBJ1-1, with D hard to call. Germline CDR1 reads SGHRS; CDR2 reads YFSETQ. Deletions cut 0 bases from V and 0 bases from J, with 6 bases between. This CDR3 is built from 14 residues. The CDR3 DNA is TGCGCCAGCAGCTTGGGAGACATGAACACTGAAGCTTTCTTT. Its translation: CASSLGDMNTEAFF.

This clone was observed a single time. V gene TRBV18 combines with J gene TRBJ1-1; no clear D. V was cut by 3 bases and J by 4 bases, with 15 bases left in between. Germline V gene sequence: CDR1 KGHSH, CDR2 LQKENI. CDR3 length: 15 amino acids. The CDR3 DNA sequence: TGTGCCAGCTCACCCCCTAGGCCGGGATCCACTGAAGCTTTCTTT. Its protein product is CASSPPRPGSTEAFF.

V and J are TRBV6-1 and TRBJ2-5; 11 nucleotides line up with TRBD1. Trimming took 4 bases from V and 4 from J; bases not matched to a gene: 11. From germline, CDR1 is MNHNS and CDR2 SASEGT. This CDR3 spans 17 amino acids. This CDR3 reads CASSGPHGQGAGETQYF. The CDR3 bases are TGTGCCAGCAGTGGGCCACACGGACAGGGGGCGGGAGAGACCCAGTACTTC.

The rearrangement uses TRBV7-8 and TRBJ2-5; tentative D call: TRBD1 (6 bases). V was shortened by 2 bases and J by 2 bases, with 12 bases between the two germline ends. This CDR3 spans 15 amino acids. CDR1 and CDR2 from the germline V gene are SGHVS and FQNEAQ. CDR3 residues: CASSLNRAPQETQYF. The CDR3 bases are TGTGCCAGCAGCTTAAACAGGGCCCCTCAAGAGACCCAGTACTTC.

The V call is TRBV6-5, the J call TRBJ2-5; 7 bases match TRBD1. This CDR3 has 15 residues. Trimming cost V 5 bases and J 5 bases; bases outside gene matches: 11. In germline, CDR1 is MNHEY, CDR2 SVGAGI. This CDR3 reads CASSNRRGGGETQYF. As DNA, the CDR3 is TGTGCCAGCAGTAATCGTAGAGGGGGCGGGGAGACCCAGTACTTC.

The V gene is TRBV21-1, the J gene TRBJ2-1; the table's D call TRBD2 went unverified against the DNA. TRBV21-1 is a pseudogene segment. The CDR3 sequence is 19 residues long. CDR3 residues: CASSKGSPGRREIYNEQFF. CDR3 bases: TGTGCCAGCAGCAAAGGGTCGCCGGGTAGAAGAGAGATATACAATGAGCAGTTCTTC.